The rows below give T cell receptor beta chains drawn from one sample of a study of cytomegalovirus exposure and HLA in healthy donors. Profiled with immunoSEQ multiplex PCR; TCRdb holds only in-frame clones, not every one. The sample includes fewer than 120,000 clones, about three quarters of them seen just once. The sample was PBMCs. These receptors were taken from a woman aged 30 to 39 in good health and CMV-seronegative. The CDR3 runs from the conserved cysteine through the conserved F or W. The D gene is left open where the match is weak. Size tells how often a clone was seen (once, few, many) or the class of an expanded clone, and some rows leave it out.

NA	NA	TRBJ1-3	TRBV29-1	TGCAGCGTTGAAGATCTCGGGGGGCCTGGAAACACCATATATTTT	CSVEDLGGPGNTIYF
NA	TRBD1	TRBJ2-5	TRBV10-3	TGTGCCATCAGTGGTGGGACAGGGGGCCGAGAGACCCAGTACTTC	CAISGGTGGRETQYF
once	TRBD1	TRBJ2-1	TRBV6-4	TGTGCCAGCAGCACAGACAGGGGGTCCTACAATGAGCAGTTCTTC	CASSTDRGSYNEQFF
NA	TRBD1	TRBJ1-2	TRBV28	TGTGCCAGCAGTTTAGCGGACAGGGGCTATGGCTACACCTTC	CASSLADRGYGYTF
NA	TRBD1	TRBJ2-7	TRBV29-1	TGCAGCGTTGCCCGGACAGGGGACTCTCGCGAGCAGTACTTC	CSVARTGDSREQYF
NA	NA	TRBJ2-2	TRBV9	TGTGCCAGCAGCGTAGGCTGGACAGTGAACACCGGGGAGCTGTTTTTT	CASSVGWTVNTGELFF
NA	TRBD2	TRBJ2-3	TRBV11-2	TGTGCCAGCAGCTTGGGTACACTAGCGGGGGGGACAGATACGCAGTATTTT	CASSLGTLAGGTDTQYF
NA	TRBD1	TRBJ1-2	TRBV4-2	TGTGCCAGCAGCCAGGACCCCGGGACAGGGAACTATGGCTACACCTTC	CASSQDPGTGNYGYTF
NA	NA	TRBJ1-5	TRBV21-1	TGTGCCAGCAGCACGGGACACATCAATCAGCCCCAGCATTTT	CASSTGHINQPQHF
NA	NA	TRBJ1-1	TRBV15	TGTGCCACCAGCAGAGGGTCAGGGCTGAACACTGAAGCTTTCTTT	CATSRGSGLNTEAFF
NA	NA	TRBJ1-4	TRBV27	TGTGCCAGCAGTTTTCGCCCGGGGGGAAAACTGTTTTTT	CASSFRPGGKLFF
NA	TRBD1	TRBJ1-1	TRBV4-1	TGCGCCAGCAGCGGGGGACAGGGGGGCCCAGAAGCTTTCTTT	CASSGGQGGPEAFF
NA	NA	TRBJ2-2	TRBV7-2	TGTGCCAGCAGCTTAACACCAGGTGTATACGCCGGGGAGCTGTTTTTT	CASSLTPGVYAGELFF
NA	TRBD2	TRBJ2-5	TRBV2	TGTGCCAGCAGGACTAGCGGGGTACAAGAGACCCAGTACTTC	CASRTSGVQETQYF
NA	NA	TRBJ1-6	TRBV5-1	TGCGCCAGCAGCGCAGTCGTGGATAATTCACCCCTCCACTTT	CASSAVVDNSPLHF
NA	NA	TRBJ2-7	TRBV28	TGTGCCAGCAGTGGGCAGCTTATCTCCTACGAGCAGTACTTC	CASSGQLISYEQYF
NA	TRBD1	TRBJ2-1	TRBV14	TGTGCCAGCAGCCAATTAAGACAGGGAAGGCAGTTCTTC	CASSQLRQGRQFF
NA	NA	TRBJ1-4	TRBV4-1	TGCGCCAGCAGCCAAGAAAATGGGCAGGCTAATGAAAAACTGTTTTTT	CASSQENGQANEKLFF
NA	TRBD1	TRBJ1-1	TRBV7-9	TGTGCCAGCACCCGGGGGACAGGCCGGGGCACTGAAGCTTTCTTT	CASTRGTGRGTEAFF
NA	NA	TRBJ2-5	TRBV28	TGTGCCAGCCAAATGGTCGTCGGGCAGGGCGGCGAGACCCAGTACTTC	CASQMVVGQGGETQYF
once	TRBD1	TRBJ1-1	TRBV27	TGTGCCAGCAGTTCAACCCTCAGGGGGGAGGTAGCTTTCTTT	CASSSTLRGEVAFF
NA	TRBD2	TRBJ2-1	TRBV5-4	TGTGCCAGCAGCTTAGGGAGCGGGAGGAGGAAGAATGAGCAGTTCTTC	CASSLGSGRRKNEQFF
NA	TRBD2	TRBJ2-3	TRBV4-3	TGCGCCAGCAGCCAAGGTCTGGCTAGCGGGGGCACAGATACGCAGTATTTT	CASSQGLASGGTDTQYF
NA	NA	TRBJ2-2	TRBV29-1	TGCAGCGTTGCGGCCGGGGAGCTGTTTTTT	CSVAAGELFF
NA	NA	TRBJ1-3	TRBV4-3	TGCGCCAGCAGCCAAGAGGGCACTTTGACTGGAAACACCATATATTTT	CASSQEGTLTGNTIYF
NA	NA	TRBJ1-2	TRBV7-6	TGTGCCAGCAGCACCGGGAGAGGAGGGTACGGCTACACCTTC	CASSTGRGGYGYTF
NA	TRBD1	TRBJ2-5	TRBV4-2	TGTGCCAGCAGCCAAGAAGTAGACAGGGGAGGAGAGACCCAGTACTTC	CASSQEVDRGGETQYF
few	NA	TRBJ1-1	TRBV6-1	TGTGCCAGCAGTGCACCCCCGATGGGGCTCGACACTGAAGCTTTCTTT	CASSAPPMGLDTEAFF
NA	NA	TRBJ2-7	TRBV19	TGTGCCAGTAGGCCGGGACACTTAACCTACGAGCAGTACTTC	CASRPGHLTYEQYF
NA	TRBD2	TRBJ2-7	TRBV5-4	TGTGCCAGCAGCTTGGAAGGCGGGGGGGCCTTCGAGCAGTACTTC	CASSLEGGGAFEQYF
NA	NA	TRBJ2-2	TRBV19	TGTGCCAGTGTACGATGGAGCACGGGCGGGGAGCTGTTTTTT	CASVRWSTGGELFF
NA	TRBD2	TRBJ2-7	TRBV6-1	TGTGCCAGCAGGGGACTAGCGGACGAGCAGTACTTC	CASRGLADEQYF
NA	NA	TRBJ1-1	TRBV29-1	TGCAGCGTTGAGTCCCTAAACACTGAAGCTTTCTTT	CSVESLNTEAFF
NA	TRBD1	TRBJ1-4	TRBV5-1	TGCGCCAGCAGCTCGGGACAGTTTAATGAAAAACTGTTTTTT	CASSSGQFNEKLFF
NA	NA	TRBJ2-1	TRBV5-4	TGTGCCAGCAGCTTACCCAGGGGTTCCTACAATGAGCAGTTCTTC	CASSLPRGSYNEQFF
NA	NA	TRBJ2-1	TRBV11-1	TGTGCCAGCAGCCTCCTCCGGGGTCTGATGAATGAGCAGTTCTTC	CASSLLRGLMNEQFF
NA	TRBD1	TRBJ2-3	TRBV19	TGTGCCACCATGACAGGGGGAGAAGATACGCAGTATTTT	CATMTGGEDTQYF
NA	NA	TRBJ2-3	TRBV28	TGTGCCAGCAGACAATCATCCACAGATACGCAGTATTTT	CASRQSSTDTQYF
few	NA	TRBJ2-6	TRBV2	TGTGCCAGCTACCCAATTGGAGGGGGCGGTGGGGCCAACGTCCTGACTTTC	CASYPIGGGGGANVLTF
few	NA	TRBJ2-7	TRBV6-5	TGTGCCAGCAGTTACAGGGGGAGCTACGAGCAGTACTTC	CASSYRGSYEQYF
once	NA	TRBJ2-5	TRBV7-9	TGTGCCAGCAGCTCCCGGGAGTTACAAGAGACCCAGTACTTC	CASSSRELQETQYF
NA	NA	TRBJ2-3	TRBV7-9	TGTGCCAGCATCTTAGACAGACGAGACACAGATACGCAGTATTTT	CASILDRRDTDTQYF